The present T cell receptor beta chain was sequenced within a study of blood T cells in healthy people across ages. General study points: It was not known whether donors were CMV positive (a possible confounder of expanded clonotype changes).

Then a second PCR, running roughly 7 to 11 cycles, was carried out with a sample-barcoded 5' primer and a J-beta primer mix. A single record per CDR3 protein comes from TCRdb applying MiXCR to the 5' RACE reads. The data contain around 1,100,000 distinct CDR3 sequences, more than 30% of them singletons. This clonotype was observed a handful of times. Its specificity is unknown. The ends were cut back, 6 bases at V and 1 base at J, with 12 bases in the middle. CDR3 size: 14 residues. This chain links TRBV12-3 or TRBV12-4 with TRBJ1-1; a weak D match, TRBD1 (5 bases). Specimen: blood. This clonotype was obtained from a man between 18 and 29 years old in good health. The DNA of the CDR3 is TGTGCCAGCAGCCCCCCACAGGAGAACACTGAAGCTTTCTTT. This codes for CASSPPQENTEAFF.